This entry features one T cell receptor (beta chain) sequence. Its target is unknown. The CDR3 is made up of 13 amino acids. The germline V gene has CDR1 LNHDA and CDR2 SQIVND (reference sequence). This sample is drawn from a study of blood T cells in healthy people across ages. Study-wide results and caveats: Naive T cell percentage showed a strong correlation with TCR beta diversity.

It was with a sample-barcoded 5' primer and a J-beta primer mix that a second PCR of about 6 to 11 cycles was run. TCRdb reprocessed the 5' RACE reads via MiXCR and lists one record per CDR3 protein. Of over 950,000 distinct CDR3 sequences in the sample, approximately 50% were seen once. Per-sample PBMC isolation yielded at least 6 million cells. The TCR originated in a woman aged 60-75 years in good health. The specimen was blood. The rearrangement links TRBV19 to TRBJ2-5, with D tentatively TRBD2 (5 bases). The J call may be mistaken, given a closer DNA end match to TRBJ2-7. CDR3 in amino acids: CASRGDGPYEQYF. The CDR3 DNA reads TGTGCCAGTAGGGGAGATGGGCCCTACGAGCAGTACTTC.